One T cell receptor beta chain is described in this entry. The data are from a study of blood T cell repertoires in COVID-19. This table comes from immunoSEQ multiplex PCR, and its TCRdb copy is limited to in-frame clones, with some not included. The sample includes approximately 170,000 clones, over 65% of them seen just once. This CDR3 is built from 15 residues. V was clipped by 4 bases and J by 4 bases, with 16 bases between them. The V gene's germline CDR1 is SGHRS and CDR2 YFSETQ. V gene TRBV5-1 combines with J gene TRBJ2-3, with D tentatively TRBD1 (6 bases). The TCR sequence derives from an elderly woman with acute or convalescent COVID-19. The sequenced sample was peripheral blood. The CDR3 protein is CASSLQSQGADTQYF. CDR3 coding DNA: TGCGCCAGCAGCCTACAATCACAGGGTGCAGATACGCAGTATTTT.